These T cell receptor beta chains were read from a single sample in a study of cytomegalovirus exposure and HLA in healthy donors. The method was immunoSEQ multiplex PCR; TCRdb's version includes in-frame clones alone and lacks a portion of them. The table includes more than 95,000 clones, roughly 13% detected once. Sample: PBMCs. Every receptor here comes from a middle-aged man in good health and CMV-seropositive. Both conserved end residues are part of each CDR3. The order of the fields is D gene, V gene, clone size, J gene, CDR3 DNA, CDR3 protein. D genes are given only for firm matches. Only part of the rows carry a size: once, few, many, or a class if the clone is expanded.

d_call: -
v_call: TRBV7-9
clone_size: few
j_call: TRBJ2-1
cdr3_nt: TGTGCCAGCAGCTCCGAGCGGGCCGCCGGAAATGAGCAGTTCTTC
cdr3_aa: CASSSERAAGNEQFF

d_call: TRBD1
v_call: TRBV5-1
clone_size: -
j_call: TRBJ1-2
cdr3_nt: TGCGCCAGCAGCACAGGGGCTAACTATGGCTACACCTTC
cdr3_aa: CASSTGANYGYTF

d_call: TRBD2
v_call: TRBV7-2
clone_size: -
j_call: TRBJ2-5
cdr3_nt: TGTGCCAGCAGTCTACCGACTAGCGGTCGTCATTGGGACTTC
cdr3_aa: CASSLPTSGRHWDF

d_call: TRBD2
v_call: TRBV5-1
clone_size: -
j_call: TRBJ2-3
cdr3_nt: TGCGCCAGCAGCCCAGGACTAGCGGGAGGCCTGATGTATTTT
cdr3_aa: CASSPGLAGGLMYF

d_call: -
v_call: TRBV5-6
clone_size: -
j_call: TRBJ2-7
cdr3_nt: TGTGCCAGCAGCCCAAGGATACCTGGCGGGCAGTACTTC
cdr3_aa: CASSPRIPGGQYF

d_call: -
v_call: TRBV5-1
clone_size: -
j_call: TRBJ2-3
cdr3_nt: TGCGCCAGTGAGCTTGGGTGGAGGACAGATACGCAGTATTTT
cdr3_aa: CASELGWRTDTQYF

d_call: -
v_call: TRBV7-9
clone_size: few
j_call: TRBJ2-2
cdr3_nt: TGTGCCAGCAGCTTAGCTGGGACTGTGAACACCGGGGAGCTGTTTTTT
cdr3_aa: CASSLAGTVNTGELFF

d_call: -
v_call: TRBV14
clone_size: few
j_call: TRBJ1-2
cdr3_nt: TGTGCCAGCAGCCTTGGGCCAGGGCATGGCTACACCTTC
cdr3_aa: CASSLGPGHGYTF

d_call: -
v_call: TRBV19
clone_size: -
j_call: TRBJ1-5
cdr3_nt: TGTGCCAGTAGTATTCGGGAAATTCAGCCCCAGCATTTT
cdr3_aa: CASSIREIQPQHF

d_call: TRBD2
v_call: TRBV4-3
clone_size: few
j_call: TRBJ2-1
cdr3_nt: TGCGCCAGCAGCCAATTAGCGGGAGAGGCCTACAATGAGCAGTTCTTC
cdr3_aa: CASSQLAGEAYNEQFF